These T cell receptor beta chains were read from a single sample in a study of shared clonotypes between healthy human individuals. This table comes from immunoSEQ multiplex PCR, and its TCRdb copy is limited to in-frame clones, with some not included. The table records hundreds of thousands of clones, around 92% of them present only once. The sample consisted of naive CD8+ T cells sorted from blood. The receptor source for this set is a man aged 25-45 years in good health. Both conserved end residues are part of each CDR3. Fields, in order: CDR3 protein, CDR3 DNA, D gene, J gene, clone size, V gene. D genes are given only for firm matches. The listing skips clone size in some rows; elsewhere it reads once, few, many or a size class.

cdr3_aa: CASSQDGNTEAFF; cdr3_nt: TGTGCCAGCAGCCAGGACGGAAACACTGAAGCTTTCTTT; d_call: -; j_call: TRBJ1-1; clone_size: -; v_call: TRBV5-4
cdr3_aa: CASTGTPYEQYF; cdr3_nt: TGTGCCAGCACCGGGACCCCCTACGAGCAGTACTTC; d_call: -; j_call: TRBJ2-7; clone_size: few; v_call: TRBV2
cdr3_aa: CASSSPVAGANVLTF; cdr3_nt: TGTGCCAGCAGTTCCCCAGTGGCTGGGGCCAACGTCCTGACTTTC; d_call: -; j_call: TRBJ2-6; clone_size: -; v_call: TRBV28
cdr3_aa: CASSIGGFSGNTIYF; cdr3_nt: TGTGCCAGTAGTATCGGGGGCTTCTCTGGAAACACCATATATTTT; d_call: -; j_call: TRBJ1-3; clone_size: -; v_call: TRBV19
cdr3_aa: CASSIGGATEAFF; cdr3_nt: TGTGCCAGCAGTATAGGGGGAGCCACTGAAGCTTTCTTT; d_call: -; j_call: TRBJ1-1; clone_size: -; v_call: TRBV27
cdr3_aa: CASSLGTGPYEQYF; cdr3_nt: TGTGCCAGCAGTTTAGGGACAGGGCCCTACGAGCAGTACTTC; d_call: TRBD1; j_call: TRBJ2-7; clone_size: -; v_call: TRBV27
cdr3_aa: CASAYNEQFF; cdr3_nt: TGTGCCAGCGCTTACAATGAGCAGTTCTTC; d_call: -; j_call: TRBJ2-1; clone_size: -; v_call: TRBV7-8
cdr3_aa: CASSEGSYIYGYTF; cdr3_nt: TGTGCCAGCAGTGAGGGCTCATATATCTATGGCTACACCTTC; d_call: -; j_call: TRBJ1-2; clone_size: once; v_call: TRBV25-1
cdr3_aa: CASSFMGQGPESTNYGYTF; cdr3_nt: TGTGCCAGCAGCTTTATGGGACAGGGGCCAGAGTCAACAAACTATGGCTACACCTTC; d_call: TRBD1; j_call: TRBJ1-2; clone_size: -; v_call: TRBV28
cdr3_aa: CASSREPTEAFF; cdr3_nt: TGTGCCAGCAGCAGGGAGCCCACTGAAGCTTTCTTT; d_call: -; j_call: TRBJ1-1; clone_size: -; v_call: TRBV14
cdr3_aa: CASSFVADGNEQFF; cdr3_nt: TGTGCCAGCAGCTTTGTAGCGGATGGGAATGAGCAGTTCTTC; d_call: -; j_call: TRBJ2-1; clone_size: -; v_call: TRBV7-9
cdr3_aa: CASSNQVYEQYF; cdr3_nt: TGTGCCAGCAGTAACCAAGTCTACGAGCAGTACTTC; d_call: -; j_call: TRBJ2-7; clone_size: -; v_call: TRBV11-1
cdr3_aa: CASSVGTSQSF; cdr3_nt: TGTGCCAGCAGCGTGGGGACTAGTCAATCTTTT; d_call: TRBD2; j_call: TRBJ2-3; clone_size: once; v_call: TRBV9
cdr3_aa: CASRDYSGVQETQYF; cdr3_nt: TGTGCCAGCAGGGACTACAGCGGGGTTCAAGAGACCCAGTACTTC; d_call: TRBD2; j_call: TRBJ2-5; clone_size: -; v_call: TRBV28
cdr3_aa: CASSLAGTSGELAKNIQYF; cdr3_nt: TGTGCCAGCAGCTTGGCCGGGACTAGCGGAGAGCTAGCCAAAAACATTCAGTACTTC; d_call: TRBD2; j_call: TRBJ2-4; clone_size: -; v_call: TRBV7-9
cdr3_aa: CASRKGATEQYF; cdr3_nt: TGTGCCAGCCGTAAGGGGGCCACGGAGCAGTACTTC; d_call: TRBD1; j_call: TRBJ2-7; clone_size: once; v_call: TRBV27
cdr3_aa: CASGETSGRNEQYF; cdr3_nt: TGTGCCAGCGGGGAAACTAGCGGGAGAAATGAGCAGTACTTC; d_call: TRBD2; j_call: TRBJ2-7; clone_size: -; v_call: TRBV7-8
cdr3_aa: CASSPFQGAGEQYF; cdr3_nt: TGTGCCAGCAGCCCATTTCAGGGGGCGGGGGAGCAGTACTTC; d_call: -; j_call: TRBJ2-5; clone_size: -; v_call: TRBV27
cdr3_aa: CATSRDPSLTEAFF; cdr3_nt: TGTGCCACCAGCAGAGACCCATCTTTGACTGAAGCTTTCTTT; d_call: -; j_call: TRBJ1-1; clone_size: -; v_call: TRBV15
cdr3_aa: CASSLVGNPSGTQYF; cdr3_nt: TGTGCCAGCAGCTTAGTGGGAAACCCCAGCGGGACGCAGTATTTT; d_call: -; j_call: TRBJ2-3; clone_size: -; v_call: TRBV7-9
cdr3_aa: CASSLYAGVDEQFF; cdr3_nt: TGTGCCAGCAGTTTATACGCAGGTGTCGATGAGCAGTTCTTC; d_call: -; j_call: TRBJ2-1; clone_size: few; v_call: TRBV27
cdr3_aa: CASSFPSEFTEAFF; cdr3_nt: TGTGCCAGTAGTTTCCCTTCGGAATTCACTGAAGCTTTCTTT; d_call: -; j_call: TRBJ1-1; clone_size: -; v_call: TRBV19
cdr3_aa: CASSSRNKRSGYTF; cdr3_nt: TGTGCCAGCAGCTCCCGAAACAAACGGAGTGGCTACACCTTC; d_call: -; j_call: TRBJ1-2; clone_size: -; v_call: TRBV7-2
cdr3_aa: CASSKGDIWNTGELFF; cdr3_nt: TGTGCCAGCAGCAAAGGCGACATCTGGAACACCGGGGAGCTGTTTTTT; d_call: -; j_call: TRBJ2-2; clone_size: -; v_call: TRBV21-1
cdr3_aa: CASSLAGTFPSDTQYF; cdr3_nt: TGTGCTAGCAGCTTAGCGGGGACCTTTCCGTCAGATACGCAGTATTTT; d_call: TRBD2; j_call: TRBJ2-3; clone_size: -; v_call: TRBV7-7
cdr3_aa: CASSPNPGGTTYEQYF; cdr3_nt: TGTGCCAGCAGTCCAAACCCCGGGGGGACCACCTACGAGCAGTACTTC; d_call: TRBD2; j_call: TRBJ2-7; clone_size: -; v_call: TRBV28
cdr3_aa: CASSLFNSNYGYTF; cdr3_nt: TGTGCCAGCAGCTTATTCAACAGTAACTATGGCTACACCTTC; d_call: -; j_call: TRBJ1-2; clone_size: -; v_call: TRBV13
cdr3_aa: CASSQDRISGYNEQFF; cdr3_nt: TGCGCCAGCAGCCAAGATCGGATTAGCGGTTACAATGAGCAGTTCTTC; d_call: -; j_call: TRBJ2-1; clone_size: -; v_call: TRBV4-3
cdr3_aa: CAPAHEQYF; cdr3_nt: TGTGCCCCAGCCCACGAGCAGTACTTC; d_call: -; j_call: TRBJ2-7; clone_size: -; v_call: TRBV5-3
cdr3_aa: CASSPGRTEQYF; cdr3_nt: TGTGCCAGCAGCCCAGGGCGCACCGAGCAGTACTTC; d_call: -; j_call: TRBJ2-7; clone_size: -; v_call: TRBV11-2
cdr3_aa: CASSQVHRGYEQYF; cdr3_nt: TGCGCCAGCAGCCAAGTCCACAGAGGCTACGAGCAGTACTTC; d_call: -; j_call: TRBJ2-7; clone_size: -; v_call: TRBV4-1
cdr3_aa: CASIPNSQAGRTDTQYF; cdr3_nt: TGTGCCAGCATCCCCAACTCACAGGCAGGACGAACAGATACGCAGTATTTT; d_call: -; j_call: TRBJ2-3; clone_size: -; v_call: TRBV28
cdr3_aa: CASSPRDREEDTQYF; cdr3_nt: TGTGCCAGCAGCCCTCGGGACAGGGAGGAAGATACGCAGTATTTT; d_call: TRBD1; j_call: TRBJ2-3; clone_size: -; v_call: TRBV7-9
cdr3_aa: CASSLGGLADYSYEQYF; cdr3_nt: TGCGCCAGCAGCTTGGGAGGACTAGCGGACTACTCCTACGAGCAGTACTTC; d_call: TRBD2; j_call: TRBJ2-7; clone_size: -; v_call: TRBV5-1
cdr3_aa: CASSLGLSSYEQYF; cdr3_nt: TGTGCCAGCAGCTTGGGCCTAAGCTCCTACGAGCAGTACTTC; d_call: -; j_call: TRBJ2-7; clone_size: -; v_call: TRBV5-6
cdr3_aa: CASSDRQGNTGELFF; cdr3_nt: TGTGCCAGCAGCGACCGACAGGGAAACACCGGGGAGCTGTTTTTT; d_call: TRBD1; j_call: TRBJ2-2; clone_size: few; v_call: TRBV9
cdr3_aa: CASSLSLAGAYEQYF; cdr3_nt: TGTGCCAGCAGTTTATCCCTAGCGGGGGCCTACGAGCAGTACTTC; d_call: TRBD2; j_call: TRBJ2-7; clone_size: -; v_call: TRBV27
cdr3_aa: CASSPPTGQGTDTQYF; cdr3_nt: TGTGCCAGCAGCCCCCCGACGGGACAGGGCACAGATACGCAGTATTTT; d_call: TRBD1; j_call: TRBJ2-3; clone_size: -; v_call: TRBV7-9
cdr3_aa: CASSKTRPYNEQFF; cdr3_nt: TGTGCCAGCAGCAAAACTAGGCCTTACAATGAGCAGTTCTTC; d_call: -; j_call: TRBJ2-1; clone_size: -; v_call: TRBV21-1
cdr3_aa: CASSVVRTGELFF; cdr3_nt: TGTGCCAGCAGCGTAGTGCGAACCGGGGAGCTGTTTTTT; d_call: -; j_call: TRBJ2-2; clone_size: -; v_call: TRBV9
cdr3_aa: CASSLVGGRGTYEQYF; cdr3_nt: TGTGCCAGCAGCTTAGTTGGCGGGAGGGGTACCTACGAGCAGTACTTC; d_call: TRBD2; j_call: TRBJ2-7; clone_size: once; v_call: TRBV7-2
cdr3_aa: CASSPRTGAFETQYF; cdr3_nt: TGTGCCAGCAGCCCCAGGACAGGGGCTTTCGAGACCCAGTACTTC; d_call: TRBD1; j_call: TRBJ2-5; clone_size: -; v_call: TRBV27
cdr3_aa: CASSTGQGASEAFF; cdr3_nt: TGTGCCAGCAGCACGGGACAGGGGGCCTCTGAAGCTTTCTTT; d_call: TRBD1; j_call: TRBJ1-1; clone_size: -; v_call: TRBV2
cdr3_aa: CASSKTTGGGETQYF; cdr3_nt: TGTGCCAGCAGTAAGACGACAGGGGGCGGTGAGACCCAGTACTTC; d_call: TRBD1; j_call: TRBJ2-5; clone_size: -; v_call: TRBV6-5
cdr3_aa: CSVLTRNQETQYF; cdr3_nt: TGCAGCGTCCTGACACGAAATCAGGAGACCCAGTACTTC; d_call: -; j_call: TRBJ2-5; clone_size: -; v_call: TRBV29-1
cdr3_aa: CASSIRDRSYEQYF; cdr3_nt: TGTGCCAGCAGCATACGGGACAGATCCTACGAGCAGTACTTC; d_call: TRBD1; j_call: TRBJ2-7; clone_size: -; v_call: TRBV7-8
cdr3_aa: CASRLDRGWAEAFF; cdr3_nt: TGCGCCAGCAGACTAGACAGGGGGTGGGCTGAAGCTTTCTTT; d_call: TRBD1; j_call: TRBJ1-1; clone_size: -; v_call: TRBV5-1
cdr3_aa: CSVESLTAGNEQFF; cdr3_nt: TGCAGCGTTGAGTCTTTGACTGCCGGGAATGAGCAGTTCTTC; d_call: -; j_call: TRBJ2-1; clone_size: -; v_call: TRBV29-1
cdr3_aa: CASSVATSLNEQFF; cdr3_nt: TGTGCCAGCAGCGTGGCTACTAGCCTGAATGAGCAGTTCTTC; d_call: -; j_call: TRBJ2-1; clone_size: -; v_call: TRBV9
cdr3_aa: CASSLGQGANYEQYF; cdr3_nt: TGTGCCAGCAGCTTAGGACAGGGGGCAAACTACGAGCAGTACTTC; d_call: TRBD1; j_call: TRBJ2-7; clone_size: -; v_call: TRBV7-6
cdr3_aa: CASSPRGGELFF; cdr3_nt: TGTGCCAGCAGCCCTCGCGGCGGGGAGCTGTTTTTT; d_call: -; j_call: TRBJ2-2; clone_size: -; v_call: TRBV9
cdr3_aa: CASSVSSQGAGYGYTF; cdr3_nt: TGTGCCAGCAGCGTCTCATCACAGGGGGCGGGCTATGGCTACACCTTC; d_call: TRBD1; j_call: TRBJ1-2; clone_size: -; v_call: TRBV9
cdr3_aa: CASSTSRGGTGELFF; cdr3_nt: TGTGCCAGCAGTACATCCAGGGGGGGCACCGGGGAGCTGTTTTTT; d_call: -; j_call: TRBJ2-2; clone_size: once; v_call: TRBV28
cdr3_aa: CATSRGPEEQYF; cdr3_nt: TGTGCCACCAGCAGAGGGCCCGAGGAGCAGTACTTC; d_call: -; j_call: TRBJ2-7; clone_size: -; v_call: TRBV15
cdr3_aa: CASSEIGTYEQYF; cdr3_nt: TGCGCCAGCAGTGAGATCGGGACCTACGAGCAGTACTTC; d_call: -; j_call: TRBJ2-7; clone_size: once; v_call: TRBV10-1
cdr3_aa: CSVEDGQNYEQYF; cdr3_nt: TGCAGCGTTGAAGACGGACAGAACTACGAGCAGTACTTC; d_call: -; j_call: TRBJ2-7; clone_size: once; v_call: TRBV29-1
cdr3_aa: CASSLIGGSGAGGTQYF; cdr3_nt: TGTGCCAGCAGTTTAATCGGGGGTAGCGGGGCCGGCGGGACCCAGTACTTC; d_call: TRBD2; j_call: TRBJ2-5; clone_size: -; v_call: TRBV27